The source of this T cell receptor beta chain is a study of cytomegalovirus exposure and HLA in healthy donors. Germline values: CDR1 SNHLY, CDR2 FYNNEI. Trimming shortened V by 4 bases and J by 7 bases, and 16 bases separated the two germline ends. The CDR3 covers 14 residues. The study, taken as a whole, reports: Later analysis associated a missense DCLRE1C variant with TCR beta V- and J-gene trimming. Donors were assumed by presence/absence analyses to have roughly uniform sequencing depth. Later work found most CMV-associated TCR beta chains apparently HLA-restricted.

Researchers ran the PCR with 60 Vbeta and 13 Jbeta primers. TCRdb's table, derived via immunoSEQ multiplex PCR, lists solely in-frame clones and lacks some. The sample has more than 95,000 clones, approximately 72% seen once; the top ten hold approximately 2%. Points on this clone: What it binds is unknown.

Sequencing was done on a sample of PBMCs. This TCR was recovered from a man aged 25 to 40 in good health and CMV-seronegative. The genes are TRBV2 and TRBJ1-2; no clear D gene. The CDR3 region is CASSVSPMLSGYTF. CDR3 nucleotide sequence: TGTGCCAGCAGTGTTTCTCCTATGCTTAGTGGCTACACCTTC.